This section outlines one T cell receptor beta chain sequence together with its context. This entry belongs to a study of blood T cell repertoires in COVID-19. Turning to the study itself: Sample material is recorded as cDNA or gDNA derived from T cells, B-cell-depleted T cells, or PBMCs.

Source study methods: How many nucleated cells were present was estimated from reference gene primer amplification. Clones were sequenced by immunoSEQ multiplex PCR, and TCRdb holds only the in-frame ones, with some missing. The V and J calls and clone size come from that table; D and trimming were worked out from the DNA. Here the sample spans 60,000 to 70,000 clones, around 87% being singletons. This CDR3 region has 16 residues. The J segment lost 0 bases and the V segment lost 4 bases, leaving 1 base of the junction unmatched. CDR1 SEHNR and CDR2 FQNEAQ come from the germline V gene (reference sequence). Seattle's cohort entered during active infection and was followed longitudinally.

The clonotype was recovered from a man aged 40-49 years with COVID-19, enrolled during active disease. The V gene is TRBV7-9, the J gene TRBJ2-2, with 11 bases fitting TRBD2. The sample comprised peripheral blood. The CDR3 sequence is CASSSSGGSNTGELFF. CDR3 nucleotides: TGTGCCAGCAGCTCTAGCGGGGGGTCGAACACCGGGGAGCTGTTTTTT. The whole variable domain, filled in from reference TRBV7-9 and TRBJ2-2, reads DTGVSQNPRHKITKRGQNVTFRCDPISEHNRLYWYRQTLGQGPEFLTYFQNEAQLEKSRLLSDRFSAERPKGSFSTLEIQRTEQGDSAMYLCASSSSGGSNTGELFFGEGSRLTVL.